The next 32 T cell receptor beta chains were all read from a single sample in a study of naive and memory T cell subsets. Findings and caveats of the study: Possibly reflecting memory cells re-expressing CD45RA, a few larger clonotypes occurred in naive repertoires, especially CD8.

An equimolar mix of two oligonucleotides served as the beta constant-region primer for TRBC1 and TRBC2. Four rounds of PCR amplified the ligated cDNA using nested alpha and beta constant-region primers plus SP2. Using its own MiXCR run on the UMI-ligation and nested PCR reads, TCRdb lists one record per CDR3 protein. The sample includes some 110,000 distinct CDR3 sequences, 13% to 15% of them seen just once. Which antigens these TCRs recognize remains unknown. Sequencing was carried out using naive CD8+ T cells from blood. The receptors derive from a human donor in good health.

At least ten counts were recorded for this clonotype. V usage is TRBV28 and J usage is TRBJ2-3; possibly TRBD2 for D (6 bases). Trimming cost V 2 bases and J 6 bases, with 12 bases left between them. The CDR3 totals 14 residues. Germline assignment: CDR1 MDHEN and CDR2 SYDVKM. This CDR3 reads CASSLKRAPDTQYF. CDR3 DNA sequence: TGTGCCAGCAGTTTAAAGCGGGCCCCCGATACGCAGTATTTT.

This clonotype was seen at least ten times. The rearrangement uses TRBV20-1 and TRBJ2-4; possibly TRBD1 for D (6 bases). The CDR3 has 16 amino acids. V was clipped by 0 bases and J by 3 bases, with 15 bases between them. CDR1 DFQATT and CDR2 SNEGSKA come from the germline V gene (reference sequence). CDR3 sequence (DNA): TGCAGTGCTAGAGACTGGACAGCGGCCCTCAAAAACATTCAGTACTTC. It encodes CSARDWTAALKNIQYF.

This clonotype was detected only a few times. This rearrangement joins TRBV4-3 to TRBJ1-5; 10 nucleotides line up with TRBD1. CDR1 and CDR2 from the germline V gene are LGHNA and YSLEER. V lost 1 base and J lost 6; bases outside the gene matches: 9. The CDR3 totals 17 residues. The CDR3 sequence is CASSQGPGTGVRQPQHF. CDR3 coding DNA: TGCGCCAGCAGCCAAGGACCCGGGACAGGGGTACGTCAGCCCCAGCATTTT.

This clonotype was detected only a few times. The chain employs TRBV4-3 and TRBJ2-1; 13 bases agree with TRBD2. This CDR3 has 17 amino acids. Germline lookup yields CDR1 LGHNA and CDR2 YSLEER. Germline trimming cut 0 bases from V and 5 bases from J; bases unmatched to any gene: 4. The CDR3 reads CASSQDFGLAGDNEQFF. The CDR3 region has the DNA TGCGCCAGCAGCCAAGATTTCGGACTAGCGGGAGACAATGAGCAGTTCTTC.

The table lists this clonotype with many counts. The genes are TRBV2 and TRBJ1-1; unclear D gene. Germline V lookup: CDR1 SNHLY, CDR2 FYNNEI. The CDR3 covers 14 residues. Trimming shortened V by 4 bases and J by 3 bases, and 12 bases separated the two germline ends. Here the CDR3 reads CASSGSVADTEAFF. The CDR3 nucleotides are TGTGCCAGCAGTGGATCTGTTGCGGACACTGAAGCTTTCTTT.

On this clonotype: A much larger clone differs from this one at a single base, so this may be a read error. The chain uses TRBV4-3 and TRBJ2-5, with D possibly TRBD2 on 7 matching bases. The V gene's germline CDR1 is LGHNA and CDR2 YSLEER. The V gene lost 2 bases and the J gene lost 5 bases, with 15 bases spanning the gap. The CDR3 has 15 amino acids. The CDR3 DNA reads TGCGCCAGCAGCCAATACGATAGGGGGGGCGAGACCCAGTACTTC. This sequence encodes CASSQYDRGGETQYF.

The V and J genes are TRBV19 and TRBJ1-1; no clear D gene. Between the trimmed V and J ends, which lost 8 bases and 5 bases, there was a span of 9 bases. The germline V gene encodes CDR1 LNHDA and CDR2 SQIVND (reference sequence). The CDR3 length is 11 residues. CDR3 nucleotides: TGTGCCAGTCCAGGTTATACTGAAGCTTTCTTT. This translates into CASPGYTEAFF.

This clonotype was counted between two and nine times. One junction end does not reproduce the germline sequence, and a read error may be involved. The V call is TRBV4-3, the J call TRBJ2-1; 10 nucleotides align to TRBD2. Germline V CDR1 and CDR2: LGHNA, YSLEER. This CDR3 has 14 amino acids. The CDR3 nucleotides are TGCGCCAGCAGCCAACTTTTAGCGGGGGGCCCTCAGGTCTTC. As protein: CASSQLLAGGPQVF.

This clonotype has just a few counts. V usage is TRBV7-9 and J usage is TRBJ2-7; D is perhaps TRBD2 (5 bases). The ends were cut back, 5 bases at V and 0 bases at J, with 20 bases in the middle. This CDR3 region has 17 residues. The germline V gene has CDR1 SEHNR and CDR2 FQNEAQ (reference sequence). The CDR3 nucleotides read TGTGCCAGCAGCGGGTCGGGCGAGCGGTTGAGCTCCTACGAGCAGTACTTC. Its translation: CASSGSGERLSSYEQYF.

The CDR3 loop reads CASSQDELDYQSSYEQYF. In DNA, the CDR3 is TGCGCCAGCAGCCAAGATGAGTTGGACTACCAATCTTCCTACGAGCAGTACTTC. The genes are TRBV4-3 and TRBJ2-7, with TRBD2 as a possible D gene (6 bases). From germline, CDR1 is LGHNA and CDR2 YSLEER. Trimming cost V 0 bases and J 1 base, with 19 bases left between them. The CDR3 runs 18 residues.

This clonotype has only a few counts. The rearrangement joins TRBV11-1 to TRBJ1-1, with D unresolved. Germline CDR1 and CDR2: SGHAT and FQDESV (reference sequence). The V end lost 1 base, the J end lost 1 base, and 4 bases lay between the germline ends. The CDR3 loop spans 13 amino acids. CDR3 sequence: CASSLVRNTEAFF. DNA of the CDR3: TGTGCCAGCAGCTTAGTCCGGAACACTGAAGCTTTCTTT.

Many counts were recorded for this clonotype. The chain uses TRBV4-3 and TRBJ2-7; 14 nucleotides match TRBD2. Germline V CDR1 and CDR2: LGHNA, YSLEER. There are 17 residues in the CDR3. V gave up 3 bases and J gave up 6 bases; unmatched junction bases: 10. As DNA, the CDR3 is TGCGCCAGCAGCCAGGGTAGACTAGCGGGAGGGCAGGGCGAGCAGTACTTC. Protein: CASSQGRLAGGQGEQYF.

The chain employs TRBV19 and TRBJ1-5, with a weak D call TRBD1 (5 bases). Germline CDR1 is LNHDA and CDR2 is SQIVND (reference sequence). The CDR3 totals 14 residues. The ends were cut back, 3 bases at V and 6 bases at J, with 12 bases in the middle. CDR3 bases: TGTGCCAGTAGTATCAGTACAGGCGGTCAGCCCCAGCATTTT. This codes for CASSISTGGQPQHF. Combining the CDR3 with reference TRBV19 and TRBJ1-5 gives the whole variable domain DGGITQSPKYLFRKEGQNVTLSCEQNLNHDAMYWYRQDPGQGLRLIYYSQIVNDFQKGDIAEGYSVSREKKESFPLTVTSAQKNPTAFYLCASSISTGGQPQHFGDGTRLSIL.

Regarding this clonotype: A much larger clone lies a single base off, so this may be a read error. CDR3 protein: CASRQGAHEQNF. The CDR3 DNA reads as TGTGCCAGCAGACAAGGTGCCCACGAGCAGAACTTC. The chain is built from TRBV11-1 and TRBJ2-7; D unresolved. Looked up from germline, CDR1 is SGHAT and CDR2 is FQDESV (reference sequence). This CDR3 is built from 12 residues.

This chain joins TRBV7-9 and TRBJ2-7; 7 nucleotides match TRBD1. Germline lookup yields CDR1 SEHNR and CDR2 FQNEAQ (reference sequence). This CDR3 has 16 amino acids. The V segment lost 7 bases and the J segment 9 bases; nucleotides outside the gene matches: 21. The CDR3 DNA reads TGTGCCAGCACCCGACCGGGACAGCAGGCTCCGGATGGGCAGTACTTC. Encoded protein: CASTRPGQQAPDGQYF.

Written as DNA, the CDR3 is TGCAGTGCCCATGGGCCAACCTACGAGCAGTACTTC. Amino acid sequence: CSAHGPTYEQYF. The V call is TRBV20-1, the J call TRBJ2-7; D not resolved. V lost 6 bases and J 2 bases, leaving 11 bases between the germline ends. The V gene's germline CDR1 is DFQATT and CDR2 SNEGSKA (reference sequence). The CDR3 loop spans 12 amino acids.

This chain links TRBV5-1 with TRBJ1-5; weak D call: TRBD1 (5 bases). The germline V gene has CDR1 SGHRS and CDR2 YFSETQ. Trimming cost V 0 bases and J 7 bases, with 17 bases left between them. This CDR3 has 16 residues. The CDR3 loop is CASSLDYGTGQQPQHF. In DNA form, the CDR3 reads TGCGCCAGCAGCTTGGATTATGGGACGGGTCAACAGCCCCAGCATTTT.

The table lists this clonotype with a few counts. The CDR3 DNA follows: TGTGCCAGCAGCGTAGAAGGCGCCCTCAATCAGCCCCAGCATTTT. Protein: CASSVEGALNQPQHF. The V gene is TRBV9, the J gene TRBJ1-5; D is uncertain. The CDR3 is 15 amino acids. The germline V gene encodes CDR1 SGDLS and CDR2 YYNGEE. Trimming stripped 0 bases from V and 3 bases from J, with 10 bases between.

CDR3 in amino acids: CASSLQGLNTEAFF. The CDR3, as DNA: TGTGCCAGCAGTTTACAGGGACTGAACACTGAAGCTTTCTTT. The chain employs TRBV27 and TRBJ1-1; D is possibly TRBD1 (5 bases). The ends were cut back, 2 bases at V and 0 bases at J, with 7 bases in the middle. The CDR3 extends over 14 amino acids. Germline V gene sequence: CDR1 MNHEY, CDR2 SMNVEV (reference sequence).

This chain joins TRBV27 and TRBJ1-1; unclear D gene. The V end lost 2 bases, the J end lost 0 bases, and 4 bases lay between the germline ends. The length of the CDR3 is 13 residues. The germline V gene has CDR1 MNHEY and CDR2 SMNVEV (reference sequence). For the CDR3, the DNA is TGTGCCAGCAGTTTAACCCTGAACACTGAAGCTTTCTTT. It is translated as CASSLTLNTEAFF.

This clonotype was counted a few times. V is TRBV20-1 and J is TRBJ1-4; D not certain. Germline V gene lookup returns CDR1 DFQATT and CDR2 SNEGSKA (reference sequence). CDR3 length equals 15 residues. CDR3 sequence reads: CASRVHQRANEKLFF. Written as DNA, the CDR3 is TGCGCGAGTCGGGTACATCAGCGTGCGAATGAAAAACTGTTTTTT.

The chain joins TRBV12-3 or TRBV12-4 to TRBJ2-1; 8 bases are a match to TRBD2. The CDR3 contains 17 residues. With 6 bases clipped from V and 2 bases from J, the junction kept 12 bases outside the gene matches. Here the CDR3 reads CASRGPGGPRPYNEQFF. The CDR3 DNA follows: TGTGCCAGCAGAGGCCCGGGAGGGCCGAGACCCTACAATGAGCAGTTCTTC.

This chain joins TRBV7-2 and TRBJ1-2; perhaps TRBD1 as D (5 bases). Trimming removed 2 bases from V and 3 bases from J, with 19 bases in between. The CDR3 has 17 amino acids. Germline V gene data show CDR1 as SGHTA and CDR2 as FQGNSA. CDR3 in amino acids: CASSLRGSTVVHYGYTF. The CDR3 DNA reads as TGTGCCAGCAGCTTACGGGGTTCGACAGTCGTACACTATGGCTACACCTTC. The full variable domain, completed using reference TRBV7-2 and TRBJ1-2, is GAGVSQSPSNKVTEKGKDVELRCDPISGHTALYWYRQSLGQGLEFLIYFQGNSAPDKSGLPSDRFSAERTGGSVSTLTIQRTQQEDSAVYLCASSLRGSTVVHYGYTFGSGTRLTVV.

The table lists this clonotype with many counts. The chain recombines TRBV27 with TRBJ1-4; no definite D call. This CDR3 contains 13 residues. Germline CDR1 MNHEY, CDR2 SMNVEV (reference sequence). V was trimmed by 4 bases and J by 5 bases, leaving 8 bases between them. CDR3 bases: TGTGCCAGCAGTTCCCACCCGAATGAAAAACTGTTTTTT. It codes for CASSSHPNEKLFF.

J is TRBJ1-2 and V is TRBV12-5; TRBD1 is a possible D gene (5 bases). This CDR3 has 16 residues. Trimming removed 1 base at V and 4 bases at J, with 16 bases between. Germline CDR1 is LGHNT and CDR2 is FRNRAP. The CDR3 here is CASGLGQRGAGYGYTF. CDR3 coding DNA: TGTGCTAGTGGTTTGGGCCAGCGGGGCGCGGGCTATGGCTACACCTTC. Full variable domain (remainder filled in from reference TRBV12-5 and TRBJ1-2): DARVTQTPRHKVTEMGQEVTMRCQPILGHNTVFWYRQTMMQGLELLAYFRNRAPLDDSGMPKDRFSAEMPDATLATLKIQPSEPRDSAVYFCASGLGQRGAGYGYTFGSGTRLTVV.

Only a few counts were recorded for this clonotype. The gene calls are TRBV12-3 or TRBV12-4 and TRBJ1-2, with 7 positions matching TRBD1. This CDR3 spans 14 amino acids. V trimming: 5 bases; J trimming: 8 bases; junction bases outside the gene matches: 11. The CDR3 DNA follows: TGTGCCAGCAGTCCGAAACAGGGGTCTACAGGCTACACCTTC. Its protein is CASSPKQGSTGYTF.

This clonotype was counted only a few times. This chain connects TRBV4-2 to TRBJ2-7; D might be TRBD1 (6 bases). The CDR3 length is 11 residues. Trimming pared 3 bases from V and 7 bases from J, leaving 7 bases between. The V gene's germline CDR1 is LGHNA and CDR2 YNFKEQ. CDR3 in amino acids: CASSHGQEQYF. The CDR3 DNA sequence: TGTGCCAGCAGCCACGGACAGGAGCAGTACTTC.

This clonotype was observed a handful of times. The J gene is TRBJ2-7, the V gene TRBV29-1; the match to TRBD2 covers 10 bases. The V segment lost 7 bases and the J segment 2 bases; nucleotides outside the gene matches: 11. CDR1 and CDR2 from the germline V gene are SQVTM and ANQGSEA. CDR3 size: 15 residues. CDR3 sequence reads: CSAYVSGRDTYEQYF. CDR3 DNA sequence: TGCAGCGCCTATGTAAGCGGGAGGGATACCTACGAGCAGTACTTC.

The chain carries TRBV7-9 and TRBJ2-5, with TRBD2 matching 10 bases. There are 15 residues in the CDR3. With V trimmed by 6 bases and J by 5 bases, 9 bases remained unmatched. Germline CDR1 SEHNR, CDR2 FQNEAQ (reference sequence). The CDR3 region has the DNA TGTGCCAGCAGTAGTACCGGACTAGCGGAGGAGACCCAGTACTTC. Its protein product is CASSSTGLAEETQYF.

This clonotype was recorded many times. The V and J genes are TRBV7-9 and TRBJ2-3, with D maybe TRBD1 (8 bases). CDR1 is SEHNR and CDR2 is FQNEAQ in the germline V gene (reference sequence). The CDR3 spans 21 residues. V lost 4 bases and J 3 bases, leaving 32 bases between the germline ends. In DNA, the CDR3 is TGTGCCAGCAGCTCCTCCGGTACGAAGGTCTTGGACAGGGAGGGGACAGATACGCAGTATTTT. Its translation is CASSSSGTKVLDREGTDTQYF.

The rearrangement links TRBV11-2 to TRBJ1-4; the D is unclear. The CDR3 extends over 15 amino acids. The germline V gene encodes CDR1 SGHAT and CDR2 FQNNGV. Trimming removed 6 bases at V and 0 bases at J, with 11 bases between. In nucleotides, the CDR3 is TGTGCCAGCAGTGTCGGAACAACAACTAATGAAAAACTGTTTTTT. Its protein product is CASSVGTTTNEKLFF.

This clonotype showed up just a few times. The chain recombines TRBV12-3 or TRBV12-4 with TRBJ2-1; possible D gene TRBD2, 6 bases. The CDR3 extends over 12 amino acids. V lost 7 bases and J lost 8, with 12 bases in between. The CDR3 is CASTYSGDEQFF. The CDR3 region has the DNA TGTGCCAGCACCTATTCGGGGGATGAGCAGTTCTTC.